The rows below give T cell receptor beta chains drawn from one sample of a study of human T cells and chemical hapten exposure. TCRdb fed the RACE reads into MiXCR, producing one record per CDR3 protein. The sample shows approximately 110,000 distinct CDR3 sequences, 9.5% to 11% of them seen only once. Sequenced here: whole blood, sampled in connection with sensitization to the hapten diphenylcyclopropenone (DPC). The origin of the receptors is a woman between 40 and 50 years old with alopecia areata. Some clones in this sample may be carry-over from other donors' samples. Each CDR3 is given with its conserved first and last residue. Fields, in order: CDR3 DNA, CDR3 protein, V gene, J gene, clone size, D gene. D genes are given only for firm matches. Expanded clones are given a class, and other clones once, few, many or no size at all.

TGTGCCAGCAGCAGGGGGACAGGGGATAATTCACCCCTCCACTTT	CASSRGTGDNSPLHF	TRBV5-8	TRBJ1-6	-	TRBD1
TGTGCCAGTTCGGGGGTACATCAGCCCCAGCATTTT	CASSGVHQPQHF	TRBV28	TRBJ1-5	-	-
TGTGCCAGCAGTCTGACTAGCCGGGCCGATACGCAGTATTTT	CASSLTSRADTQYF	TRBV28	TRBJ2-3	many	TRBD2
TGCAGTGCTAGATCGGACGGACCTAGCAATCAGCCCCAGCATTTT	CSARSDGPSNQPQHF	TRBV20-1	TRBJ1-5	few	-
TGTGCCAGCTCACCACCGGGACTAGCCGAAGCCGGGCAGTACTTC	CASSPPGLAEAGQYF	TRBV18	TRBJ2-7	many	TRBD2
TGTGCCAGCAGCCGAAAAACGACTAGCGGGAGACTCCACGAGCAGTACTTC	CASSRKTTSGRLHEQYF	TRBV7-2	TRBJ2-7	many	TRBD2
TGTGCCAGCAGCCCCGCCCAGGTTCGGAACACTGAAGCTTTCTTT	CASSPAQVRNTEAFF	TRBV7-9	TRBJ1-1	-	-
TGTGCCAGCAGTTTATTAAGGCAGGGCGATTCACCCCTCCACTTT	CASSLLRQGDSPLHF	TRBV27	TRBJ1-6	-	-
TGCGCCAGCAGCCGAGTCCCTAGCGGAGGAAGCACAGATACGCAGTATTTT	CASSRVPSGGSTDTQYF	TRBV5-1	TRBJ2-3	many	TRBD2
TGCAGTGCTAGAGATGGAAGAGCGGAGTACTTC	CSARDGRAEYF	TRBV20-1	TRBJ2-5	few	-
TGTGCCAGCAGTTACCGGGGCATTGCGTACGAGCAGTACTTC	CASSYRGIAYEQYF	TRBV6-5	TRBJ2-7	-	-
TGTGCCAGCTCACCAGAGGACCAACAAGAGACCCAGTACTTC	CASSPEDQQETQYF	TRBV18	TRBJ2-5	-	-
TGTGCCAGCAGCCAAGGTACCGGGACAGGGGGTTTCTACGAGCAGTACTTC	CASSQGTGTGGFYEQYF	TRBV3-1	TRBJ2-7	-	TRBD1
TGTGCCAGCAGCCTGGGGGGAGGTGGTCAGCCCCAGCATTTT	CASSLGGGGQPQHF	TRBV7-2	TRBJ1-5	few	-
TGTGCCAGCAGCCAATCAACGGGACAGGGGTTTTATGAGCAGTTCTTC	CASSQSTGQGFYEQFF	TRBV4-2	TRBJ2-1	many	TRBD1
TGTGCCAGCAGCTTGACGGGAGTGCGGAACAATGAGCAGTTCTTC	CASSLTGVRNNEQFF	TRBV7-2	TRBJ2-1	many	-
TGCAGTGCTCCGGACAGGGGATCCAATCAGCCCCAGCATTTT	CSAPDRGSNQPQHF	TRBV20-1	TRBJ1-5	-	TRBD1
TGCGCCAGCAGCTTCGGCGCCAGCGACGAGCAGTACTTC	CASSFGASDEQYF	TRBV5-1	TRBJ2-7	many	-
TGTGCCAGCAGCCAGGGGCCGTCCAGGGACGAGCAGTTCTTC	CASSQGPSRDEQFF	TRBV11-3	TRBJ2-1	few	-